This TCR beta chain was retrieved from a study of post-analysis software for immune sequencing data. Study outcomes and limitations: A handful of TRBV segments, including TRBV5-6, TRBV5-1 and TRBV20-1, were more frequent in patients than controls.

Built from TCR beta cDNA, the libraries had unique molecular identifiers in them. A single record per CDR3 protein comes from TCRdb applying MiXCR to the PCR reads. The profile shows 750,000 to 950,000 distinct CDR3 sequences, approximately 44% of them singletons. Points on this clonotype: Its target is unknown.

Germline V gene lookup returns CDR1 DFQATT and CDR2 SNEGSKA (reference sequence). Deletions cut 1 base from V and 0 bases from J, with 10 bases between. The CDR3 length is 15 residues. The clonotype comes from a girl under 18 with multiple sclerosis. This chain links TRBV20-1 with TRBJ2-1; D is undetermined. Material: blood. The CDR3 DNA follows: TGCAGTGCTAGAGCAAGCCTGAGCTCCTACAATGAGCAGTTCTTC. Translating it yields CSARASLSSYNEQFF.